The source of this TCR beta chain is a study of OX40 agonist ivuxolimab in advanced cancers. Study-level information: Having had anti-PD-1, anti-PD-L1 or anti-CTLA-4 therapy before was allowed, and approximately 40% had some. Two patients with cutaneous melanoma and one with hepatocellular carcinoma, three in total, showed partial responses. Study observations and caveats: Expanded clones were, on average, more numerous among CD8+ T cells than CD4+. CD4+ and CD8+ blood T cells expanded clonally by week 6 at 0.1 to 3.0 mg/kg.

A remark on this clone: What it binds is unknown.

This CDR3 has 11 residues. V was clipped by 6 bases and J by 8 bases, with 8 bases between them. CDR1 is SGHVS and CDR2 is FNYEAQ in the germline V gene. Clones were sequenced by immunoSEQ multiplex PCR, and TCRdb holds only the in-frame ones, with some missing. The repertoire holds 9,500 to 13,000 clones, with 65% to 85% as singletons. The chain couples TRBV7-6 to TRBJ2-1; D unclear. Source: CD4+ or CD8+ T cells sorted from blood, taken in a trial of the OX40 agonist ivuxolimab. The TCR sequence derives from an adult with an advanced solid tumor such as melanoma, head and neck, liver or kidney cancer. Here the CDR3 reads CASSPGHEQFF. The DNA for the CDR3 is TGTGCCAGCAGTCCCGGGCATGAGCAGTTCTTC.